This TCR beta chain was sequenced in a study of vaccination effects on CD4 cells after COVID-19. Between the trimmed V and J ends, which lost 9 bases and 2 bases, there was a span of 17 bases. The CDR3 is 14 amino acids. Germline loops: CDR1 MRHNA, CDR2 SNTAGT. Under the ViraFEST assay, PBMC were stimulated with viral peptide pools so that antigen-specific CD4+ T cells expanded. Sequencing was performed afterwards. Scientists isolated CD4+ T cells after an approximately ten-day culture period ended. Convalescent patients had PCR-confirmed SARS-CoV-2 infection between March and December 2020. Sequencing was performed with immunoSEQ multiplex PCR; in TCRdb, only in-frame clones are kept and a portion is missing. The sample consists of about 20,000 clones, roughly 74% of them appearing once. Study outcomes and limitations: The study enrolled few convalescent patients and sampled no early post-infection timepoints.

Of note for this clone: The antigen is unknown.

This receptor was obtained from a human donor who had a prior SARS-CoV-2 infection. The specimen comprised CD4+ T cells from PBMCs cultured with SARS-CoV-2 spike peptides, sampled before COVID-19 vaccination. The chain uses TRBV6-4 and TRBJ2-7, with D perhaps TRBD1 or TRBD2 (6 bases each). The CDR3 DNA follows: TGTGCCAGAATTAGGGGGGCCAGCACCTACGAGCAGTACTTC. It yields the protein CARIRGASTYEQYF.